A single sample is the source of the 18 T cell receptor beta chains below, sequenced in a study of T cells in Graves' hyperthyroidism and ophthalmopathy (dated by TCRdb to between 2019 and 2020). The method was multiplex PCR. Sequencing instrument: Illumina HiSeq 2000. Amplification of TCR beta CDR3 regions was carried out from RNA transcripts. The TCR CDR3 was subjected to a first round of RT-PCR using the HTBI primer set and the Qiagen OneStep RT-PCR kit. Starting from the raw public reads, TCRdb applied fastp trimming at Q25, assembled clones with MiXCR and retained in-frame beta chains. CDR3 protein sequences are deduplicated, and each keeps its most common genes and DNA. In all, the sample holds over 150,000 distinct CDR3 sequences, and around 16% of those were seen once. Around 52% of the sample rests with the top ten. Sequencing was carried out using blood. These TCRs come from a woman between 50 and 59 years old with Graves' hyperthyroidism.

The gene calls are TRBV5-1 and TRBJ2-3; 13 nucleotides agree with TRBD2. The CDR3 loop spans 17 amino acids. From germline, CDR1 is SGHRS and CDR2 YFSETQ. V shed 3 bases, J shed 2 bases, and the junction held 6 bases outside the gene matches. The CDR3, as DNA: TGCGCCAGCAGCTCGACACTAGCGGGAGGGCCCACAGATACGCAGTATTTT. Amino acids: CASSSTLAGGPTDTQYF. The whole variable domain, filled in from reference TRBV5-1 and TRBJ2-3, reads KAGVTQTPRYLIKTRGQQVTLSCSPISGHRSVSWYQQTPGQGLQFLFEYFSETQRNKGNFPGRFSGRQFSNSRSEMNVSTLELGDSALYLCASSSTLAGGPTDTQYFGPGTRLTVL.

The chain recombines TRBV5-1 with TRBJ1-1; weak D call: TRBD1 (5 bases). Trimming removed 5 bases from V and 4 bases from J, with 15 bases in between. The CDR3 extends over 14 amino acids. Per germline, CDR1 SGHRS and CDR2 YFSETQ. The CDR3 sequence: CASRSAGRVTEAFF. CDR3 bases: TGCGCCAGCAGGTCAGCAGGGCGGGTCACTGAAGCTTTCTTT.

A word on this clonotype: A single base separates this from a much larger clone, so it may be a read error. The genes are TRBV24-1 and TRBJ1-1; D is possibly TRBD1 (6 bases). Germline CDR1 reads KGHDR; CDR2 reads SFDVKD. There are 13 residues in the CDR3. The CDR3 DNA is TGTGCCACCAGTATCGGGGGCGGTACTGAAGTTTTCTTT. It codes for CATSIGGGTEVFF.

Many counts were recorded for this clonotype. The gene calls are TRBV11-2 and TRBJ2-7; TRBD2 might be the D (5 bases). Germline V gene data show CDR1 as SGHAT and CDR2 as FQNNGV. There are 12 residues in the CDR3. V lost 5 bases and J lost 7, with 12 bases in between. The CDR3 spells CASSEFRDEQYF. The CDR3 nucleotides read TGTGCCAGCAGCGAATTCCGGGATGAGCAGTACTTC.

At least ten counts were recorded for this clonotype. V usage is TRBV6-1 and J usage is TRBJ2-7; D is uncertain. Trimming left V 8 bases short and J 1 base short, with 15 bases between. The V gene's germline CDR1 is MNHNS and CDR2 SASEGT. The CDR3 sequence is 14 residues long. The CDR3 loop is CASANNPNSYEQYF. DNA for the CDR3: TGTGCCAGCGCCAACAACCCTAATTCCTACGAGCAGTACTTC.

This clonotype was found once. The chain combines TRBV15 with TRBJ1-2; 7 bases map to TRBD1. The CDR3 is made up of 15 amino acids. V lost 11 bases and J lost 4; bases outside the gene matches: 16. The germline V gene encodes CDR1 LNHNV and CDR2 YYDKDF (reference sequence). Here the CDR3 DNA reads TGTGCCGCTTCCAATACCGGGACAGCTTTCTATGGCTACACCTTC. This encodes CAASNTGTAFYGYTF.

This clonotype was seen a handful of times. V is TRBV11-3 and J is TRBJ2-2, with D unclear. The germline gives CDR1 SGHNT, CDR2 YENEEA. There are 17 residues in the CDR3. The V and J ends lost 0 bases and 7 bases respectively, with 18 bases between them. The CDR3 spells CASSLDPLTTDSGELFF. CDR3 sequence (DNA): TGTGCCAGCAGCTTAGACCCCCTGACAACTGATAGCGGGGAGCTGTTTTTT.

This clonotype was counted at least ten times. The chain is built from TRBV10-1 and TRBJ2-3, with TRBD2 matching over 9 bases. CDR3 size: 15 residues. V shed 4 bases, J shed 3 bases, and the junction held 5 bases outside the gene matches. Per germline, CDR1 WNHNN and CDR2 SYGVQD (reference sequence). CDR3 sequence: CASSGGLAGTDTQYF. The CDR3 DNA is TGCGCCAGCAGTGGGGGACTAGCCGGGACAGATACGCAGTATTTT.

This clonotype has only one observation. V and J are TRBV5-6 and TRBJ2-3; a possible D gene is TRBD1 (7 bases). V was pared by 5 bases and J by 3 bases, with 16 bases between. The germline V gene encodes CDR1 SGHDT and CDR2 YYEEEE. The CDR3 consists of 15 residues. The CDR3 is CASRGRGEVTDTQYF. DNA of the CDR3: TGTGCCAGCAGGGGCAGGGGGGAGGTTACAGATACGCAGTATTTT. Based on the CDR3 plus reference TRBV5-6 and TRBJ2-3, the full variable domain is DAGVTQSPTHLIKTRGQQVTLRCSPKSGHDTVSWYQQALGQGPQFIFQYYEEEERQRGNFPDRFSGHQFPNYSSELNVNALLLGDSALYLCASRGRGEVTDTQYFGPGTRLTVL.

This clonotype was seen repeatedly, ten times or more. The chain uses TRBV19 and TRBJ2-7; D is perhaps TRBD1 (5 bases). The CDR3 extends over 16 amino acids. Germline CDR1 reads LNHDA; CDR2 reads SQIVND (reference sequence). Trimming took off 3 bases at V and 2 bases at J, with 17 bases between the two ends. The CDR3 loop reads CASSMSRLAGTYEQYF. Here the CDR3 DNA reads TGTGCCAGTAGTATGTCGCGTCTGGCAGGGACCTACGAGCAGTACTTC.

V and J are TRBV10-3 and TRBJ2-5, with TRBD1 matching 11 bases. V trimming: 2 bases; J trimming: 5 bases; junction bases outside the gene matches: 4. CDR1 is ENHRY, CDR2 SYGVKD, per germline. The CDR3 has 15 amino acids. CDR3 DNA sequence: TGTGCCATCAGTGAGACGGACAGGGGGCGCGAGACCCAGTACTTC. Its translation is CAISETDRGRETQYF.

This clonotype came up a few times. The rearrangement links TRBV10-3 to TRBJ2-1; TRBD2 matches 10 bases. The V gene's germline CDR1 is ENHRY and CDR2 SYGVKD. The CDR3 has 17 amino acids. V was clipped by 6 bases and J by 6 bases; unmatched bases: 14. As DNA, the CDR3 is TGTGCCATCAGCCCCTCCGCTAGCGGGAGATCTTTCAATGAGCAGTTCTTC. Translated: CAISPSASGRSFNEQFF.

This clonotype was detected ten times or more. This chain links TRBV7-2 with TRBJ2-7; D is unresolved. The germline V gene has CDR1 SGHTA and CDR2 FQGNSA. CDR3 size: 12 residues. The V and J ends lost 8 bases and 3 bases respectively, with 11 bases between them. CDR3 sequence: CASGRPNYEQYF. The CDR3 DNA is TGTGCCAGCGGGCGACCAAACTACGAGCAGTACTTC. The whole variable domain, remainder taken from reference TRBV7-2 and TRBJ2-7, is GAGVSQSPSNKVTEKGKDVELRCDPISGHTALYWYRQSLGQGLEFLIYFQGNSAPDKSGLPSDRFSAERTGGSVSTLTIQRTQQEDSAVYLCASGRPNYEQYFGPGTRLTVT.

This clonotype was counted many times. V usage is TRBV5-1 and J usage is TRBJ2-1; 8 bases map to TRBD2. Trimming cost V 0 bases and J 7 bases; bases outside gene matches: 3. The germline V gene has CDR1 SGHRS and CDR2 YFSETQ. The length of the CDR3 is 14 residues. Written as DNA, the CDR3 is TGCGCCAGCAGCTTGGGTGGGACTAGGAATGAGCAGTTCTTC. Its protein is CASSLGGTRNEQFF.

This clonotype was recorded only once. This chain links TRBV19 with TRBJ1-5; D is ambiguous. The CDR3 runs to 13 residues. CDR1 is LNHDA and CDR2 is SQIVND in the germline V gene (reference sequence). Trimming left V 5 bases short and J 2 bases short, with 7 bases between. The CDR3 spells CASSGGGNQPQHF. The CDR3 DNA reads as TGTGCCAGTAGTGGAGGCGGCAATCAGCCCCAGCATTTT.

The CDR3 sequence: CASSLITNNEQFF. In DNA, the CDR3 is TGTGCCAGCAGCTTAATCACAAACAATGAGCAGTTCTTC. The V gene is TRBV7-3, the J gene TRBJ2-1, with D unresolved. Germline V gives CDR1 SGHTA, CDR2 FQGTGA. V was cut by 1 base and J by 5 bases, with 6 bases left in between. CDR3 length: 13 residues.

This clonotype occurred a few times. The chain has TRBV3-1 and TRBJ2-2; 9 bases map to TRBD1. Germline assignment: CDR1 LGHDT and CDR2 YNNKEL (reference sequence). This CDR3 contains 14 residues. The trim removed 3 bases at V and 4 bases at J, leaving 0 bases unmatched. The CDR3 DNA reads as TGTGCCAGCAGCCAGGACAGGGGCACCGGGGAGCTGTTTTTT. It codes for CASSQDRGTGELFF.

This clonotype was detected ten times or more. CDR3 sequence reads: CATSLGGLQETQYF. The CDR3 coding sequence is TGTGCCACCTCCCTCGGGGGGCTACAAGAGACCCAGTACTTC. The rearrangement joins TRBV24-1 to TRBJ2-5, with TRBD2 as a possible D gene (7 bases). The germline V gene has CDR1 KGHDR and CDR2 SFDVKD. V was pared by 9 bases and J by 2 bases, with 15 bases between. This CDR3 region has 14 residues.